The 22 T cell receptor beta chains reported below all come from one sample, sequenced in a study of T cells after somatic rescue of genetic block. Measured with immunoSEQ multiplex PCR; TCRdb has only the in-frame clones, and not every one. The repertoire holds tens of thousands of clones, with about 90% as singletons. Sequencing input: peripheral blood mononuclear cells (PBMCs). These receptors were obtained from a man between 40 and 49 years old.

The chain links TRBV5-4 to TRBJ2-3, with a tentative D call TRBD2 (5 bases). CDR1 is SGHNT and CDR2 is YYREEE in the germline V gene (reference sequence). The CDR3 has 15 amino acids. The V end lost 4 bases, the J end lost 1 base, and 13 bases lay between the germline ends. CDR3 sequence reads: CASSLTSSGTDTQYF. CDR3 nucleotides: TGTGCCAGCAGCCTAACTAGTTCAGGCACAGATACGCAGTATTTT.

The chain has TRBV5-4 and TRBJ1-1; no clear D gene. V lost 1 base and J lost 0, with 7 bases in between. Germline assignment: CDR1 SGHNT and CDR2 YYREEE (reference sequence). There are 14 residues in the CDR3. The CDR3 coding sequence is TGTGCCAGCAGCTTGACAAGCATGAACACTGAAGCTTTCTTT. Translated: CASSLTSMNTEAFF.

This clone was detected only once. This CDR3 reads CASLMRGLGIGETQYF. The CDR3 DNA reads TGTGCCAGCCTAATGCGAGGACTAGGTATAGGAGAGACCCAGTACTTC. The chain joins TRBV7-9 to TRBJ2-5; 7 bases are shared with TRBD2. V lost 8 bases and J lost 4; bases outside the gene matches: 16. Germline-derived CDR1 and CDR2 are SEHNR and FQNEAQ (reference sequence). This CDR3 comprises 16 residues.

The V call is TRBV5-4, the J call TRBJ2-5; TRBD2 is a possible D gene (6 bases). CDR1 is SGHNT, CDR2 YYREEE, per germline (reference sequence). V was pared by 5 bases and J by 5 bases, with 13 bases between. This CDR3 spans 13 amino acids. Here the CDR3 reads CASSFDRGETQYF. The CDR3, as DNA: TGTGCCAGCAGTTTTGACCGGGGGGAGACCCAGTACTTC. The full variable domain, its missing parts supplied by reference TRBV5-4 and TRBJ2-5, is ETGVTQSPTHLIKTRGQQVTLRCSSQSGHNTVSWYQQALGQGPQFIFQYYREEENGRGNFPPRFSGLQFPNYSSELNVNALELDDSALYLCASSFDRGETQYFGPGTRLLVL.

The chain employs TRBV18 and TRBJ1-6; possible D gene TRBD1, 6 bases. Germline-derived CDR1 and CDR2 are KGHSH and LQKENI. Trimming shortened V by 1 base and J by 13 bases, and 20 bases separated the two germline ends. This CDR3 comprises 16 residues. CDR3 nucleotide sequence: TGTGCCAGCTCACCACAGTACAGTAGGGGGTCGACTCCCCTCCACTTT. Its translation is CASSPQYSRGSTPLHF.

CDR3 loop: CASSSLGLAGGPGVSETQYF. The DNA for the CDR3 is TGTGCCAGCAGTTCTCTCGGACTAGCGGGAGGGCCGGGGGTTTCGGAGACCCAGTACTTC. The chain carries TRBV28 and TRBJ2-5; 15 bases line up with TRBD2. V was pared by 4 bases and J by 5 bases, with 17 bases of the junction left unmatched. The CDR3 sequence is 20 residues long. Germline V gene sequence: CDR1 MDHEN, CDR2 SYDVKM.

The gene calls are TRBV9 and TRBJ2-3, with TRBD2 identical over 7 bases. Germline V CDR1 and CDR2: SGDLS, YYNGEE. V lost 4 bases to trimming and J lost 1 base; unmatched junction nucleotides: 18. This CDR3 is 19 amino acids long. The CDR3 protein is CASSLHGTLAGVRTDTQYF. The CDR3 DNA reads TGTGCCAGCAGCCTTCATGGGACTCTTGCGGGGGTTCGCACAGATACGCAGTATTTT.

This sequence joins TRBV4-1 and TRBJ1-2; TRBD1 matches at 11 bases. Trimming removed 3 bases from V and 5 bases from J; junction bases left unmatched: 11. This CDR3 is 17 amino acids long. Germline V lookup: CDR1 MGHRA, CDR2 YSYEKL. The CDR3 DNA is TGCGCCAGCAGCCAGAGTAGCCCGGGGACAGGGGGATATGGCTACACCTTC. This gives the protein CASSQSSPGTGGYGYTF.

The V and J genes are TRBV6-5 and TRBJ2-7; 7 nucleotides agree with TRBD1. V dropped 7 bases and J dropped 4; count of bases not matched to a gene: 10. The germline V gene has CDR1 MNHEY and CDR2 SVGAGI. CDR3 length equals 14 residues. CDR3 sequence: CASKAGTARYEQYF. CDR3 nucleotide sequence: TGTGCCAGCAAGGCAGGGACAGCCCGGTACGAGCAGTACTTC.

The J gene is TRBJ2-7, the V gene TRBV6-5, with D unresolved. The CDR3 totals 12 residues. V was cut by 9 bases and J by 1 base, with 10 bases left in between. Germline V gene sequence: CDR1 MNHEY, CDR2 SVGAGI. The CDR3, as DNA: TGTGCCAGTAGTGACGGTTCCTACGAGCAGTACTTC. As protein: CASSDGSYEQYF.

This chain connects TRBV5-4 to TRBJ2-2, with TRBD2 matching over 9 bases. Germline CDR1 is SGHNT and CDR2 is YYREEE (reference sequence). This CDR3 is 16 amino acids long. The J segment lost 5 bases and the V segment lost 3 bases, leaving 8 bases of the junction unmatched. CDR3 in DNA: TGTGCCAGCAGCTCGAGTAGCGGGAGTACGACCGGGGAGCTGTTTTTT. Its translation: CASSSSSGSTTGELFF. The entire variable domain, with the rest obtained from reference TRBV5-4 and TRBJ2-2, is as follows: ETGVTQSPTHLIKTRGQQVTLRCSSQSGHNTVSWYQQALGQGPQFIFQYYREEENGRGNFPPRFSGLQFPNYSSELNVNALELDDSALYLCASSSSSGSTTGELFFGEGSRLTVL.

This chain uses TRBV19 with TRBJ2-5; 8 bases align to TRBD2. The CDR3 runs 16 residues. V was clipped by 0 bases and J by 0 bases; unmatched bases: 3. Germline V gene data show CDR1 as LNHDA and CDR2 as SQIVND (reference sequence). The CDR3 is CASSIDLAGNQETQYF. In nucleotides, the CDR3 is TGTGCCAGTAGTATAGACTTAGCGGGAAACCAAGAGACCCAGTACTTC.

CDR3 nucleotide sequence: TGTGCCAGCAGTTTATCGGCAGGCTCCTACGAGCAGTACTTC. Translating it yields CASSLSAGSYEQYF. The chain recombines TRBV27 with TRBJ2-7; D not resolved. CDR1 is MNHEY, CDR2 SMNVEV, per germline (reference sequence). The ends were cut back, 0 bases at V and 0 bases at J, with 6 bases in the middle. The CDR3 runs to 14 residues.

The chain combines TRBV6-6 with TRBJ1-1; D call uncertain. The CDR3 totals 14 residues. The germline V gene encodes CDR1 MNHNY and CDR2 SVGAGI (reference sequence). V lost 2 bases and J lost 4, with 11 bases in between. The CDR3 nucleotides read TGTGCCAGCAGTTACGAGAGTTTCGGCACTGAAGCTTTCTTT. This gives the protein CASSYESFGTEAFF.

The V gene is TRBV9, the J gene TRBJ1-6; D uncertain. The CDR3 extends over 13 amino acids. V lost 4 bases, J lost 6 bases, and 8 bases lay in between. Germline-derived CDR1 and CDR2 are SGDLS and YYNGEE. The CDR3 nucleotides are TGTGCCAGCAGCACGACACCTAATTCACCCCTCCACTTT. Translating it yields CASSTTPNSPLHF. Based on the CDR3 plus reference TRBV9 and TRBJ1-6, the full variable domain is DSGVTQTPKHLITATGQRVTLRCSPRSGDLSVYWYQQSLDQGLQFLIQYYNGEERAKGNILERFSAQQFPDLHSELNLSSLELGDSALYFCASSTTPNSPLHFGNGTRLTVT.

The J gene is TRBJ1-1, the V gene TRBV9; D may be TRBD1 (5 bases). Germline values: CDR1 SGDLS, CDR2 YYNGEE. The CDR3 is 14 amino acids. V lost 4 bases and J lost 3, with 13 bases in between. CDR3 sequence (DNA): TGTGCCAGCAGCAAAAGAGAGGGGTACACTGAAGCTTTCTTT. Amino acid sequence: CASSKREGYTEAFF.

The gene calls are TRBV2 and TRBJ2-1; 8 bases map to TRBD2. The CDR3 has 15 amino acids. V trimming: 5 bases; J trimming: 4 bases; junction bases outside the gene matches: 7. CDR1 is SNHLY, CDR2 FYNNEI, per germline. CDR3 sequence: CASSLERGRYNEQFF. DNA of the CDR3: TGTGCCAGCAGTCTGGAGCGGGGGCGGTACAATGAGCAGTTCTTC.

This clone showed up just once. The chain combines TRBV5-6 with TRBJ2-7; the D call may be TRBD1 or TRBD2 (6 bases each). Germline-derived CDR1 and CDR2 are SGHDT and YYEEEE. This CDR3 is built from 14 residues. V was pared by 1 base and J by 0 bases, with 8 bases between. The CDR3 region is CASSLPGASYEQYF. CDR3 nucleotide sequence: TGTGCCAGCAGCTTGCCGGGGGCCTCCTACGAGCAGTACTTC.

This chain links TRBV6-1 with TRBJ2-5; a weak D match, TRBD1 (6 bases). Trimming removed 7 bases at V and 5 bases at J, with 17 bases between. This CDR3 region has 14 residues. Germline values: CDR1 MNHNS, CDR2 SASEGT. In DNA form, the CDR3 reads TGTGCCAGCAAACCGGGACATGGTTTTGAGACCCAGTACTTC. Its protein is CASKPGHGFETQYF.

This chain joins TRBV19 and TRBJ2-5, with 7 bases that match TRBD1. Losses at the gene ends were 10 bases for V and 0 bases for J; bases not matched to a gene: 11. In germline, CDR1 is LNHDA, CDR2 SQIVND (reference sequence). The CDR3 has 15 amino acids. As DNA, the CDR3 is TGTGCCACTTCGGAACAGGGGTCGTACCAAGAGACCCAGTACTTC. Translation gives CATSEQGSYQETQYF.

This clone was seen once. The J gene is TRBJ2-1, the V gene TRBV5-6, with D uncertain. The germline CDR1 and CDR2 sequences are SGHDT and YYEEEE. The CDR3 is 16 residues long. Deletions cut 4 bases from V and 0 bases from J, with 14 bases between. CDR3 protein: CASSLGPSASYNEQFF. The CDR3 coding sequence is TGTGCCAGCAGCCTCGGACCCTCCGCCTCCTACAATGAGCAGTTCTTC.

The chain employs TRBV7-2 and TRBJ2-4; D perhaps matches TRBD1 (5 bases). Germline V gene lookup returns CDR1 SGHTA and CDR2 FQGNSA. The V end was cut by 4 bases, the J end by 7 bases, with 14 bases between. This CDR3 contains 14 residues. The CDR3 loop reads CASSSGPRLNIQYF. In nucleotides, the CDR3 is TGTGCCAGCAGCTCAGGGCCGCGGTTGAACATTCAGTACTTC.